Below are 23 T cell receptor beta chains sequenced from a single sample in a study of CD8+CD57+ T cells in acquired aplastic anemia. The TCR beta profiling, which covered VDJ combination and CDR3 sequence, was carried out using genomic DNA as the template. TCRdb redid the calling of the reads with MiXCR, one entry per CDR3 protein. Of roughly 220,000 distinct CDR3 sequences listed, approximately 65% are singletons. Sequenced patients had shown CD8+CD57+ cell expansion by flow cytometry. The specimen was sorted CD4+, CD8+, or CD8+CD57+ T cells (not recorded which) from PBMCs. The receptors were gathered from a human donor with aplastic anemia.

CDR3 nucleotides: TGTGCCATCAGTTCTGTGAGCTCCTACGAGCAGTACTTC. As protein: CAISSVSSYEQYF. The rearrangement uses TRBV10-3 and TRBJ2-7; D uncertain. Trimming left V 5 bases short and J 0 bases short, with 8 bases between. The germline V gene has CDR1 ENHRY and CDR2 SYGVKD. This CDR3 spans 13 amino acids.

V and J are TRBV25-1 and TRBJ2-1, with 14 bases identical to TRBD2. This CDR3 contains 13 residues. Germline V lookup: CDR1 MGHDK, CDR2 SYGVNS. V shed 7 bases, J shed 15 bases, and the junction held 8 bases outside the gene matches. The CDR3 sequence is CASNGLAGGSLFF. The CDR3, as DNA: TGTGCCAGCAACGGACTAGCGGGAGGTTCGCTGTTCTTC.

This clonotype was detected a few times. This clone may be a read error of a much larger clone one base away. The chain couples TRBV6-2 or TRBV6-3 to TRBJ1-6; no firm D call. Germline CDR1 is MNHEY and CDR2 is SVGEGT. The CDR3 runs 15 residues. For the CDR3, the DNA is TGTGCCAGCTGTTACCCCTACCCTCCCGCTTCACCCCTCCACTTT. It codes for CASCYPYPPASPLHF.

In its sample, this clonotype was seen once. V and J are TRBV7-2 and TRBJ2-7; 8 bases line up with TRBD2. Germline values: CDR1 SGHTA, CDR2 FQGNSA. After removal of 5 bases from V and 2 bases from J, the junction contained 5 bases not matched to a gene. The CDR3 loop spans 14 amino acids. CDR3 loop: CASSPRGGTYEQYF. The CDR3 nucleotides read TGTGCCAGCAGCCCCCGGGGGGGGACCTACGAGCAGTACTTC.

V usage is TRBV14 and J usage is TRBJ1-6, with 9 bases aligning to TRBD1. This CDR3 contains 15 residues. V shed 5 bases and J 8 bases; nucleotides not matched to a gene: 7. Germline V gene lookup returns CDR1 SGHDN and CDR2 FVKESK. The CDR3 loop reads CASSGHRGLDSPLHF. DNA for the CDR3: TGTGCCAGCAGCGGCCACAGGGGGCTAGATTCACCCCTCCACTTT. Full variable domain (outside the CDR3, taken from reference TRBV14 and TRBJ1-6): EAGVTQFPSHSVIEKGQTVTLRCDPISGHDNLYWYRRVMGKEIKFLLHFVKESKQDESGMPNNRFLAERTGGTYSTLKVQPAELEDSGVYFCASSGHRGLDSPLHFGNGTRLTVT.

The genes are TRBV19 and TRBJ1-2; D remains ambiguous. This CDR3 contains 16 residues. Trimming cost V 6 bases and J 5 bases, with 22 bases left between them. Germline CDR1 is LNHDA and CDR2 is SQIVND (reference sequence). The CDR3 here is CASRPSMVGQLYGYTF. The CDR3 nucleotides are TGTGCCAGTAGACCCTCGATGGTTGGGCAGCTTTATGGCTACACCTTC.

Written as DNA, the CDR3 is TGTGCCAGCAGTTACGAGGATAGCGGGTCCGAGCAGTACTTC. Protein product: CASSYEDSGSEQYF. The V and J genes are TRBV6-5 and TRBJ2-7, with TRBD2 matching over 7 bases. V dropped 2 bases and J dropped 6; count of bases not matched to a gene: 7. The CDR3 is 14 amino acids. The V gene's germline CDR1 is MNHEY and CDR2 SVGAGI.

Ten or more counts support this clonotype. V usage is TRBV7-2 and J usage is TRBJ1-3; D is unresolved. The germline V gene encodes CDR1 SGHTA and CDR2 FQGNSA. This CDR3 contains 15 residues. The germline V and J ends were trimmed by 1 base and 0 bases, with 7 bases remaining between them. The CDR3 protein is CASSLDGSSGNTIYF. The CDR3, as DNA: TGTGCCAGCAGCTTAGACGGCAGCTCTGGAAACACCATATATTTT.

This rearrangement joins TRBV7-9 to TRBJ2-7, with D perhaps matching TRBD1 (6 bases). From germline, CDR1 is SEHNR and CDR2 FQNEAQ (reference sequence). V was cut by 5 bases and J by 2 bases, with 13 bases left in between. The CDR3 has 14 residues. For the CDR3, the DNA is TGTGCCAGCAGCCCGGACGGACAGACCTACGAGCAGTACTTC. Amino acid sequence: CASSPDGQTYEQYF.

The chain employs TRBV20-1 and TRBJ2-1; maybe TRBD1 (5 bases). This CDR3 spans 13 amino acids. With 5 bases removed from V and 6 bases from J, the gap between germline ends came to 14 bases. CDR1 and CDR2 (germline): DFQATT, SNEGSKA (reference sequence). The CDR3 bases are TGCAGTGCTCTACAGGACCGTGTCAATGAGCAGTTCTTC. Amino acids: CSALQDRVNEQFF.

V usage is TRBV4-1 and J usage is TRBJ1-4; 8 positions agree with TRBD1. The CDR3 sequence is 16 residues long. After removal of 3 bases from V and 4 bases from J, the junction contained 7 bases not matched to a gene. CDR1 is MGHRA and CDR2 is YSYEKL in the germline V gene. CDR3 DNA: TGCGCCAGCAGCCAGTACGAGGGACAGGATAATGAAAAACTGTTTTTT. Its translation: CASSQYEGQDNEKLFF.

The chain joins TRBV15 to TRBJ2-3; possible D gene TRBD2, 6 bases. The CDR3 has 15 residues. Per germline, CDR1 LNHNV and CDR2 YYDKDF (reference sequence). Between the trimmed V and J ends, which lost 6 bases and 0 bases, there was a span of 13 bases. CDR3 coding DNA: TGTGCCACCAGTGTTAGCGGTGCTAGCACAGATACGCAGTATTTT. Translated, it gives CATSVSGASTDTQYF.

The rearrangement joins TRBV7-9 to TRBJ1-1; D ambiguous. CDR3 size: 10 residues. Germline CDR1 reads SEHNR; CDR2 reads FQNEAQ (reference sequence). Trimming took off 8 bases at V and 5 bases at J, with 6 bases between the two ends. The CDR3 nucleotides are TGTGCCAGCCGCCGTACTGAAGCTTTCTTT. Translation gives CASRRTEAFF.

The chain employs TRBV7-9 and TRBJ2-7, with TRBD1 identical over 7 bases. This CDR3 has 14 residues. Germline CDR1 is SEHNR and CDR2 is FQNEAQ (reference sequence). Trimming took 7 bases from V and 3 from J; bases not matched to a gene: 9. CDR3 loop: CASNKGTDHYEQYF. DNA for the CDR3: TGTGCCAGCAACAAAGGGACAGATCACTACGAGCAGTACTTC. Full variable domain (remainder filled in from reference TRBV7-9 and TRBJ2-7): DTGVSQNPRHKITKRGQNVTFRCDPISEHNRLYWYRQTLGQGPEFLTYFQNEAQLEKSRLLSDRFSAERPKGSFSTLEIQRTEQGDSAMYLCASNKGTDHYEQYFGPGTRLTVT.

This chain connects TRBV9 to TRBJ2-7; 9 bases are shared with TRBD1. This CDR3 is built from 14 residues. With V trimmed by 4 bases and J by 5 bases, 7 bases remained unmatched. From germline, CDR1 is SGDLS and CDR2 YYNGEE. CDR3 protein: CASSLWTGADEQYF. CDR3 sequence (DNA): TGTGCCAGCAGCCTCTGGACAGGGGCTGACGAGCAGTACTTC.

The CDR3 region is CASSQELAGGAVYEQYF. In nucleotides, the CDR3 is TGTGCCAGCAGCCAAGAACTAGCGGGGGGGGCAGTATACGAGCAGTACTTC. The V gene is TRBV6-1, the J gene TRBJ2-5; TRBD2 aligns across 13 bases. TRBJ2-7 matches the DNA end more closely, so the J call is doubtful. This CDR3 has 17 residues. Germline V lookup: CDR1 MNHNS, CDR2 SASEGT.

The rearrangement links TRBV20-1 to TRBJ2-5; 7 bases are a match to TRBD1. Trimming removed 3 bases from V and 4 bases from J; junction bases left unmatched: 11. Per the germline V gene, CDR1 is DFQATT and CDR2 is SNEGSKA (reference sequence). This CDR3 contains 15 residues. In DNA form, the CDR3 reads TGCAGTGCTAGTGGGGACAGTGATTCTCTAGAGACCCAGTACTTC. Translating gives CSASGDSDSLETQYF.

The V call is TRBV7-9, the J call TRBJ1-1, with TRBD1 identical over 8 bases. Germline CDR1 reads SEHNR; CDR2 reads FQNEAQ (reference sequence). V lost 1 base to trimming and J lost 3 bases; unmatched junction nucleotides: 7. This CDR3 spans 16 amino acids. CDR3 DNA sequence: TGTGCCAGCAGCTTAGAGGGACAGGATGCTTACACTGAAGCTTTCTTT. Its translation: CASSLEGQDAYTEAFF.

The V and J genes are TRBV12-3 or TRBV12-4 and TRBJ1-4; D is possibly TRBD1 (5 bases). The CDR3 spans 13 residues. The ends were cut back, 4 bases at V and 11 bases at J, with 14 bases in the middle. The CDR3 is CASSSIGTGKLFF. CDR3 nucleotides: TGTGCCAGCAGTTCTATAGGGACGGGGAAACTGTTTTTT.

V usage is TRBV7-8 and J usage is TRBJ1-2; a possible D gene is TRBD1 (5 bases). Trimming took off 1 base at V and 4 bases at J, with 13 bases between the two ends. Germline V gene data show CDR1 as SGHVS and CDR2 as FQNEAQ. The CDR3 sequence is 15 residues long. CDR3 sequence reads: CASSLGGVVSYGYTF. The CDR3 coding sequence is TGTGCCAGCAGCTTAGGAGGGGTAGTAAGCTATGGCTACACCTTC.

The chain joins TRBV5-1 to TRBJ1-5, with 9 bases fitting TRBD1. J lost 6 bases, V lost 4 bases, and 8 bases had no gene match. Germline V gene data show CDR1 as SGHRS and CDR2 as YFSETQ. This CDR3 spans 15 amino acids. The DNA of the CDR3 is TGCGCCAGCAGCCCTTCGACAGGGGGAGGTCAGCCCCAGCATTTT. Translation: CASSPSTGGGQPQHF.

The V gene is TRBV2, the J gene TRBJ2-7; no firm D call. Trimming stripped 4 bases from V and 3 bases from J, with 7 bases between. The CDR3 runs to 12 residues. Germline-derived CDR1 and CDR2 are SNHLY and FYNNEI. CDR3 in amino acids: CASSGVLYEQYF. DNA of the CDR3: TGTGCCAGCAGTGGGGTCCTCTACGAGCAGTACTTC. Filled out from reference TRBV2 and TRBJ2-7, the complete variable domain reads EPEVTQTPSHQVTQMGQEVILRCVPISNHLYFYWYRQILGQKVEFLVSFYNNEISEKSEIFDDQFSVERPDGSNFTLKIRSTKLEDSAMYFCASSGVLYEQYFGPGTRLTVT.

The chain recombines TRBV5-1 with TRBJ2-7; tentatively, D is TRBD1 or TRBD2 (5 bases each). This CDR3 contains 14 residues. The V gene lost 5 bases and the J gene lost 3 bases, with 15 bases spanning the gap. Germline V gene sequence: CDR1 SGHRS, CDR2 YFSETQ. The CDR3 DNA reads as TGCGCCAGCAGAGAACTCCCGGGGCACTACGAGCAGTACTTC. Translating it yields CASRELPGHYEQYF. Using reference TRBV5-1 and TRBJ2-7 for the parts outside the CDR3, the full variable domain is KAGVTQTPRYLIKTRGQQVTLSCSPISGHRSVSWYQQTPGQGLQFLFEYFSETQRNKGNFPGRFSGRQFSNSRSEMNVSTLELGDSALYLCASRELPGHYEQYFGPGTRLTVT.